These 17 T cell receptor beta chains share one sample of origin, sequenced in a study of blood T cell repertoires in COVID-19. Clones were read by immunoSEQ multiplex PCR, and TCRdb kept only the in-frame ones, dropping some. The sample has fewer than 65,000 clones; about 89% are singletons. Material: peripheral blood. The receptors were sampled from a man in his sixties with acute or convalescent COVID-19.

V gene TRBV7-2 combines with J gene TRBJ2-1, with D possibly being TRBD2 (5 bases). This CDR3 is built from 15 residues. The V end lost 3 bases, the J end lost 0 bases, and 9 bases lay between the germline ends. The germline CDR1 and CDR2 sequences are SGHTA and FQGNSA. DNA for the CDR3: TGTGCCAGCAGCTTTAGGACTCGCTCCTACAATGAGCAGTTCTTC. Amino acids: CASSFRTRSYNEQFF.

This clone was seen only once. This rearrangement joins TRBV25-1 to TRBJ2-7; maybe TRBD1 (6 bases). The CDR3 consists of 12 residues. Trimming left V 1 base short and J 7 bases short, with 8 bases between. CDR1 and CDR2 from the germline V gene are MGHDK and SYGVNS. CDR3 sequence reads: CASSELGTEQYF. The CDR3 region has the DNA TGTGCCAGCAGTGAATTGGGGACAGAGCAGTACTTC.

This sequence joins TRBV25-1 and TRBJ1-4; 7 bases line up with TRBD1. This CDR3 has 15 amino acids. V was pared by 5 bases and J by 6 bases, with 9 bases of the junction left unmatched. The germline CDR1 and CDR2 sequences are MGHDK and SYGVNS. The CDR3 here is CASSQTGLGYEKLFF. The CDR3 nucleotides are TGTGCCAGCAGTCAGACAGGGTTAGGATATGAAAAACTGTTTTTT.

The rearrangement joins TRBV11-2 to TRBJ2-7; 7 nucleotides agree with TRBD1. This CDR3 contains 14 residues. Germline V gives CDR1 SGHAT, CDR2 FQNNGV. V lost 2 bases to trimming and J lost 3 bases; unmatched junction nucleotides: 4. The CDR3 region has the DNA TGTGCCAGCAGCTTATCGGACAGGTTCTACGAGCAGTACTTC. Translation gives CASSLSDRFYEQYF.

This chain connects TRBV7-8 to TRBJ2-6; 7 nucleotides align to TRBD1. The ends lost 5 bases at V and 0 bases at J; junction bases unmatched: 7. CDR3 length equals 17 residues. Germline V lookup: CDR1 SGHVS, CDR2 FQNEAQ. The CDR3 loop reads CASSRTGGVSGANVLTF. Written as DNA, the CDR3 is TGTGCCAGCAGCCGGACAGGAGGAGTCTCTGGGGCCAACGTCCTGACTTTC.

Only one count was recorded for this clone. The gene calls are TRBV11-2 and TRBJ2-5, with D perhaps matching TRBD2 (5 bases). The V gene lost 2 bases and the J gene lost 7 bases, with 17 bases spanning the gap. This CDR3 is 15 amino acids long. CDR1 SGHAT and CDR2 FQNNGV come from the germline V gene. The CDR3 DNA reads as TGTGCCAGCAGCTTATCCGAGGGCTCAGCGTGGACCCAGTACTTC. It encodes CASSLSEGSAWTQYF.

The chain combines TRBV10-3 with TRBJ1-1; weak D call: TRBD1 (5 bases). The CDR3 is made up of 19 amino acids. Trimming pared 0 bases from V and 1 base from J, leaving 21 bases between. CDR1 is ENHRY and CDR2 is SYGVKD in the germline V gene. This chain's CDR3 is CAISESWRAGEVTNTEAFF. In DNA, the CDR3 is TGTGCCATCAGTGAGTCGTGGAGGGCGGGGGAGGTGACGAACACTGAAGCTTTCTTT.

J is TRBJ1-5 and V is TRBV19; D possibly corresponds to TRBD1 (5 bases). This CDR3 has 15 amino acids. Looked up from germline, CDR1 is LNHDA and CDR2 is SQIVND (reference sequence). With 5 bases removed from V and 4 bases from J, the gap between germline ends came to 15 bases. Here the CDR3 DNA reads TGTGCCAGTAGTCTCGACCTGGGGGGGAATCAGCCCCAGCATTTT. Residues: CASSLDLGGNQPQHF.

Details on this clone: The sample contains more than one DNA sequence encoding this CDR3. The chain uses TRBV18 and TRBJ1-6; TRBD1 matches at 8 bases. The CDR3 has 15 residues. From germline, CDR1 is KGHSH and CDR2 LQKENI. V lost 3 bases, J lost 6 bases, and 4 bases stayed unmatched. DNA for the CDR3: TGTGCCAGCTCACCTAAAGGACAGGGTAATTCACCCCTCCACTTT. Protein product: CASSPKGQGNSPLHF.

This chain connects TRBV29-1 to TRBJ2-7; 8 bases match TRBD2. Losses at the gene ends were 4 bases for V and 5 bases for J; bases not matched to a gene: 19. CDR3 length: 17 residues. Germline CDR1 SQVTM, CDR2 ANQGSEA. The CDR3 region has the DNA TGCAGCGTTGTAAGAGTAGGCCGGGGGGGCCGGGGAAACGAGCAGTACTTC. Amino acids: CSVVRVGRGGRGNEQYF.

The chain employs TRBV6-2 or TRBV6-3 and TRBJ1-5; 7 bases map to TRBD1. The CDR3 consists of 18 residues. From germline, CDR1 is MNHEY and CDR2 SVGEGT. After removal of 4 bases from V and 0 bases from J, the junction contained 12 bases not matched to a gene. The CDR3 DNA sequence: TGTGCCAGCAGTTCATCCGGGACAGTAAGCTATAGCAATCAGCCCCAGCATTTT. As protein: CASSSSGTVSYSNQPQHF.

This clone has more than one count but fewer than ten. The CDR3, as DNA: TGCGCCAGCAGCACGGGACAGAACAATGAGCAGTTCTTC. It translates to CASSTGQNNEQFF. The chain combines TRBV5-1 with TRBJ2-1, with 7 bases identical to TRBD1. This CDR3 is 13 amino acids long. The V and J ends lost 4 bases and 5 bases, in that order; junction bases with no gene match: 3. Germline V lookup: CDR1 SGHRS, CDR2 YFSETQ.

The V gene is TRBV30, the J gene TRBJ1-2; D call uncertain. V gave up 4 bases and J gave up 7 bases, with 7 bases separating them. Germline V gene lookup returns CDR1 GTSNPN and CDR2 SVGIG (reference sequence). This CDR3 spans 10 amino acids. CDR3 sequence: CAWKLSGYTF. In DNA form, the CDR3 reads TGTGCCTGGAAACTGAGTGGCTACACCTTC. Variable domain in full (rest from reference TRBV30 and TRBJ1-2): SQTIHQWPATLVQPVGSPLSLECTVEGTSNPNLYWYRQAAGRGLQLLFYSVGIGQISSEVPQNLSASRPQDRQFILSSKKLLLSDSGFYLCAWKLSGYTFGSGTRLTVV.

The chain has TRBV7-7 and TRBJ2-1; D gene unclear. This CDR3 comprises 13 residues. V gave up 5 bases and J gave up 8 bases, with 13 bases separating them. Germline V lookup: CDR1 SSHAT, CDR2 FNYEAQ (reference sequence). The CDR3 here is CASSGTALDEQFF. CDR3 DNA sequence: TGTGCCAGCAGCGGCACAGCCTTAGATGAGCAGTTCTTC.

The chain carries TRBV15 and TRBJ2-3; TRBD1 matches 7 bases. The V gene's germline CDR1 is LNHNV and CDR2 YYDKDF (reference sequence). The V and J ends lost 8 bases and 1 base, in that order; junction bases with no gene match: 3. The CDR3 covers 13 residues. The CDR3 loop reads CATGGQGTDTQYF. The DNA for the CDR3 is TGTGCCACCGGAGGACAGGGCACAGATACGCAGTATTTT.

This clone was counted once. This chain links TRBV19 with TRBJ2-5; 11 bases are shared with TRBD1. Germline V lookup: CDR1 LNHDA, CDR2 SQIVND (reference sequence). The CDR3 contains 16 residues. Unmatched junction bases numbered 6, after V lost 3 bases and J lost 3 bases. CDR3 coding DNA: TGTGCCAGTAGTATGTTTTCGGGACAGGGGGAAGAGACCCAGTACTTC. Protein: CASSMFSGQGEETQYF.

The chain joins TRBV27 to TRBJ1-2; a possible D gene is TRBD1 (6 bases). This CDR3 has 16 residues. The germline V and J ends were trimmed by 5 bases and 1 base, with 17 bases remaining between them. Germline CDR1 MNHEY, CDR2 SMNVEV (reference sequence). CDR3 coding DNA: TGTGCCAGCAGTGGAGTCATGGACAGCTTTAACTATGGCTACACCTTC. This gives the protein CASSGVMDSFNYGYTF.